This T cell receptor beta chain was sequenced for a study of cytomegalovirus exposure and HLA in healthy donors. PCR primers comprised 60 Vbeta and 13 Jbeta primers. Measured with immunoSEQ multiplex PCR; TCRdb has only the in-frame clones, and not every one. The sample records about 180,000 clones, 76% being singletons. The CDR3 has 14 residues. V was pared by 8 bases and J by 5 bases, with 8 bases of the junction left unmatched. CDR1 is KGHSH and CDR2 is LQKENI in the germline V gene. The chain recombines TRBV18 with TRBJ2-7; TRBD2 aligns across 11 bases. This TCR derives from a man younger than 35 in good health and CMV-seronegative. Material: PBMCs. This CDR3 reads CASTLLAGDNEQYF. The DNA of the CDR3 is TGTGCCAGCACTTTACTAGCGGGGGACAACGAGCAGTACTTC.